The present T cell receptor (beta chain) was sequenced within a study of blood T cell repertoires in COVID-19 (dated by TCRdb to the early 2020s). Context from the whole study: Collaborator samples came from the United States, Italy and Spain and covered acute and convalescent phases of COVID-19. Nearly every sample came with metadata listing a de-identified subject ID, COVID-19 status, age in years and sex. Where HLA class I and class II types were available, the types were taken from metadata supplied by the sample provider, not from assay-based typing. Deeply sampled blood TCRbeta repertoires from subjects exposed to, actively infected with, or recovered from COVID-19 were included in the dataset. The repertoires were released in a freely available public database intended as a resource for research on the immune response to SARS-CoV-2. The prospective study material was composed of cDNA or gDNA derived from T cells, B-cell-depleted T cells, or PBMCs. Samples were obtained from the ongoing ImmuneRACE study (first 160 participants) and from some 1,300 subjects provided by 6 global collaborators.

Samples from volunteer blood donors who had recovered from COVID-19 were contributed by a second Seattle source. Collaborating institutions collected whole blood in K2EDTA tubes following their own protocols. Collaborator samples were shipped for TCRbeta analysis as frozen whole blood, isolated PBMCs, or DNA extracted from either sample type. The research as a whole found: Clinical and demographic metadata were provided uncurated, with the amount varying by source and participant.

TCRbeta CDR3 regions were amplified from genomic DNA by means of the immunoSEQ Assay, a bias-controlled multiplex PCR. In the paper's pipeline: The number of nucleated cells in each sample was estimated from the amplification of reference gene primers within the assay. Sequence reads were collapsed and filtered to measure the absolute abundance of every unique TCRbeta CDR3 rearrangement. For each sample, productive Simpson clonality was calculated by taking the square root of Simpson's diversity index across productive rearrangements. The source is immuneACCESS, and TCRdb retained only in-frame sequences with V and J called. Part of the clones is not carried over; for the studies checked, unresolved V genes explain less than half of this, and the remainder is unexplained. D and trimming were read from the DNA, whereas the V and J calls and clone size are those reported in that table. This sample lists about 170,000 clones; about four fifths were detected once. The ten top clones hold 6% to 9% of the sample.

Via the germline V gene, CDR1 is SGHVS and CDR2 FQNEAQ. CDR3 length: 12 amino acids, cysteine to phenylalanine. Only CDR3 DNA remains: 36 bases, in frame from the first base. The junction carries 8 bases between V and J, which are trimmed by 1 base and 8 bases respectively. About this clone: Its target antigen remains unknown. Base qualities are not at hand, and no much larger clone is one base apart.

The source of this sequence is a middle-aged man who had recovered from COVID-19. The chain links TRBV7-8 with TRBJ1-2; the D segment cannot be called with confidence. The source material was peripheral blood. The nucleotide sequence reads as follows: TGTGCCAGCAGCTTAGTTGGAGGAGGCTACACCTTC. The encoded protein is CASSLVGGGYTF. The CDR3 plus the reference TRBV7-8 and TRBJ1-2 genes for the other parts give the full variable domain: GAGVSQSPRYKVAKRGQDVALRCDPISGHVSLFWYQQALGQGPEFLTYFQNEAQLDKSGLPSDRFFAERPEGSVSTLKIQRTQQEDSAVYLCASSLVGGGYTFGSGTRLTVV.